The 27 T cell receptor beta chains listed next were all sequenced from one sample in a study of blood T cells in healthy people across ages. A second roughly 7 to 12 cycle PCR used barcoded and J-beta primers. Each CDR3 protein is one row after TCRdb ran MiXCR on the 5' RACE reads. Of about 970,000 distinct CDR3 sequences listed, just over 50% were seen once; the top ten hold about 22%. The sample consisted of blood. These receptors were taken from an older woman in good health.

The J gene is TRBJ2-1, the V gene TRBV4-3, with D unresolved. V lost 4 bases, J lost 1 base, and 11 bases lay in between. Germline loops: CDR1 LGHNA, CDR2 YSLEER. The CDR3 is 15 residues long. The CDR3 region has the DNA TGCGCCAGCAGCCCCGAACTGGATTCCTACAATGAGCAGTTCTTC. It codes for CASSPELDSYNEQFF.

This sequence joins TRBV20-1 and TRBJ2-4, with D possibly being TRBD1 (6 bases). Judging by the DNA end, TRBJ2-7 fits better; the J call may be wrong. The CDR3 covers 13 residues. Germline V CDR1 and CDR2: DFQATT, SNEGSKA (reference sequence). Here the CDR3 DNA reads TGCAGTGCTCCGTCCCGGGACATTCGCGAGCAGTACTTC. Its protein product is CSAPSRDIREQYF.

The V and J genes are TRBV6-5 and TRBJ2-5, with 7 bases aligning to TRBD2. V lost 5 bases, J lost 3 bases, and 6 bases stayed unmatched. CDR3 length: 14 residues. Germline V gene data show CDR1 as MNHEY and CDR2 as SVGAGI. CDR3 bases: TGTGCCAGCAGTCGGACTAGGAGGGAAGAGACCCAGTACTTC. Residues: CASSRTRREETQYF.

The V and J genes are TRBV7-2 and TRBJ2-3; 9 positions agree with TRBD2. Germline lookup yields CDR1 SGHTA and CDR2 FQGNSA. V was clipped by 2 bases and J by 3 bases; unmatched bases: 6. This CDR3 spans 16 amino acids. CDR3 bases: TGTGCCAGCAGCTTACAAAGCGGGGGGAAGACAGATACGCAGTATTTT. Protein: CASSLQSGGKTDTQYF.

This chain uses TRBV3-1 with TRBJ2-2, with a weak D call TRBD2 (5 bases). The length of the CDR3 is 14 residues. Deletions cut 2 bases from V and 4 bases from J, with 8 bases between. Germline V gives CDR1 LGHDT, CDR2 YNNKEL (reference sequence). The CDR3 DNA is TGTGCCAGCAGCCAATCGGGGAGCACCGGGGAGCTGTTTTTT. Protein: CASSQSGSTGELFF.

The V gene is TRBV5-1, the J gene TRBJ1-2, with D possibly TRBD1 on 6 matching bases. Looked up from germline, CDR1 is SGHRS and CDR2 is YFSETQ. This CDR3 comprises 15 residues. Trimming stripped 0 bases from V and 4 bases from J, with 13 bases between. The CDR3 protein is CASSLANRDIYGYTF. The CDR3, as DNA: TGCGCCAGCAGCTTGGCTAACAGGGATATCTATGGCTACACCTTC.

This clonotype was picked up a small number of times. The chain recombines TRBV24-1 with TRBJ2-7, with D unclear. The end of the DNA fits TRBJ2-5 better, so the J call may be wrong. The CDR3 is 13 residues long. Germline assignment: CDR1 KGHDR and CDR2 SFDVKD. Written as DNA, the CDR3 is TGTGCCACTCTTATTCACCAGTCGGAGACCCAGTACTTC. This sequence encodes CATLIHQSETQYF.

Regarding this clonotype: This may stem from a read error, because a much larger clone lies one nucleotide away. V gene TRBV3-1 combines with J gene TRBJ2-7; perhaps TRBD1 as D (6 bases). The germline V gene encodes CDR1 LGHDT and CDR2 YNNKEL (reference sequence). This CDR3 is built from 14 residues. The CDR3 DNA follows: TGTGCCAACAGCAAAGGACAGCCCCCTCACGAGCAGTACTTC. Amino acids: CANSKGQPPHEQYF.

This chain uses TRBV4-1 with TRBJ2-5; weak D call: TRBD2 (5 bases). The V gene's germline CDR1 is MGHRA and CDR2 YSYEKL. This CDR3 is 13 amino acids long. V was cut by 2 bases and J by 11 bases, with 15 bases left in between. CDR3 coding DNA: TGCGCCAGCAGCCAACAGTTCGGGAATGAGCAGTACTTC. Protein sequence: CASSQQFGNEQYF.

This clonotype was picked up a small number of times. The chain joins TRBV6-1 to TRBJ2-7; perhaps TRBD1 as D (6 bases). Trimming stripped 11 bases from V and 3 bases from J, with 11 bases between. CDR3 length: 11 residues. The germline V gene encodes CDR1 MNHNS and CDR2 SASEGT. Written as DNA, the CDR3 is TGTGCCGGAGGACAGTTCTACGAGCAGTACTTC. Protein product: CAGGQFYEQYF.

This clonotype appeared once. The chain uses TRBV30 and TRBJ2-7; D gene ambiguous. The CDR3 loop spans 13 amino acids. V was trimmed by 3 bases and J by 0 bases, leaving 9 bases between them. Germline V lookup: CDR1 GTSNPN, CDR2 SVGIG (reference sequence). CDR3 amino acids: CAWRGGSSYEQYF. The CDR3 nucleotides are TGTGCCTGGAGAGGTGGTAGCTCCTACGAGCAGTACTTC.

In this sample, this clonotype turned up many times. The V call is TRBV11-2, the J call TRBJ1-6, with D perhaps matching TRBD1 (6 bases). V was shortened by 5 bases and J by 0 bases, with 17 bases between the two germline ends. The CDR3 loop spans 18 amino acids. Germline-derived CDR1 and CDR2 are SGHAT and FQNNGV. CDR3 in DNA: TGTGCCAGCAGCCCCCGACCGGGGGGCAGCTCCTATAATTCACCCCTCCACTTT. It yields the protein CASSPRPGGSSYNSPLHF.

J is TRBJ2-1 and V is TRBV25-1; D is undetermined. Germline lookup yields CDR1 MGHDK and CDR2 SYGVNS. V gave up 7 bases and J gave up 3 bases, with 10 bases separating them. This CDR3 region has 13 residues. The CDR3 loop is CASTDWGYNEQFF. In DNA form, the CDR3 reads TGTGCCAGCACAGACTGGGGCTACAATGAGCAGTTCTTC.

In this sample, this clonotype turned up a few times. This chain joins TRBV7-2 and TRBJ2-4; 15 bases agree with TRBD2. The CDR3 contains 17 residues. Germline trimming cut 2 bases from V and 4 bases from J; bases unmatched to any gene: 3. CDR1 and CDR2 (germline): SGHTA, FQGNSA. The CDR3 is CASSLRGTSGGKNIQYF. The DNA for the CDR3 is TGTGCCAGCAGCTTACGCGGGACTAGCGGGGGGAAAAACATTCAGTACTTC. The full variable domain, rest sourced from reference TRBV7-2 and TRBJ2-4, is GAGVSQSPSNKVTEKGKDVELRCDPISGHTALYWYRQSLGQGLEFLIYFQGNSAPDKSGLPSDRFSAERTGGSVSTLTIQRTQQEDSAVYLCASSLRGTSGGKNIQYFGAGTRLSVL.

The V gene is TRBV15, the J gene TRBJ2-7; 12 positions agree with TRBD2. Germline lookup yields CDR1 LNHNV and CDR2 YYDKDF (reference sequence). This CDR3 region has 17 residues. Germline trimming cut 3 bases from V and 2 bases from J; bases unmatched to any gene: 8. CDR3: CATSREVSSGRAYEQYF. The CDR3 nucleotides are TGTGCCACCAGCAGGGAAGTTTCTAGCGGGAGGGCCTACGAGCAGTACTTC.

The V gene is TRBV7-2, the J gene TRBJ2-5, with D maybe TRBD2 (6 bases). Germline lookup yields CDR1 SGHTA and CDR2 FQGNSA. Deletions cut 1 base from V and 9 bases from J, with 15 bases between. This CDR3 is 14 amino acids long. The CDR3: CASSLGIAREAQYF. In DNA form, the CDR3 reads TGTGCCAGCAGCTTAGGTATAGCAAGGGAGGCCCAGTACTTC.

This clonotype was counted between two and nine times. This chain connects TRBV10-3 to TRBJ2-7; perhaps TRBD2 as D (5 bases). CDR1 is ENHRY and CDR2 is SYGVKD in the germline V gene. The V gene lost 6 bases and the J gene lost 6 bases, with 12 bases spanning the gap. The CDR3 has 12 residues. In nucleotides, the CDR3 is TGTGCCATCAGCCCAGCGGTGGGCGAGCAGTACTTC. Its translation is CAISPAVGEQYF.

This clonotype was detected only a few times. This rearrangement joins TRBV20-1 to TRBJ2-5; TRBD2 aligns across 12 bases. Trimming at V came to 2 bases and at J to 3 bases, leaving 10 bases not matched to a gene. CDR3 length: 17 amino acids. The germline V gene encodes CDR1 DFQATT and CDR2 SNEGSKA (reference sequence). CDR3 in amino acids: CSARPSGLAGEKETQYF. DNA of the CDR3: TGCAGTGCTAGACCCTCGGGACTAGCGGGTGAAAAAGAGACCCAGTACTTC.

This clonotype was detected once. The chain employs TRBV3-1 and TRBJ2-1, with 7 bases aligning to TRBD2. V gave up 4 bases and J gave up 5 bases; unmatched junction bases: 5. CDR3 size: 14 residues. Germline loops: CDR1 LGHDT, CDR2 YNNKEL (reference sequence). In nucleotides, the CDR3 is TGTGCCAGCAGCCGCCGGGACTACGACAATGAGCAGTTCTTC. Residues: CASSRRDYDNEQFF.

This rearrangement joins TRBV27 to TRBJ2-6, with 8 positions matching TRBD2. CDR1 MNHEY and CDR2 SMNVEV come from the germline V gene (reference sequence). With 4 bases clipped from V and 0 bases from J, the junction kept 8 bases outside the gene matches. The CDR3 is 18 amino acids. In DNA, the CDR3 is TGTGCCAGCAGTTCGGTGGGGCTAGCGGGCTCTGGGGCCAACGTCCTGACTTTC. Protein product: CASSSVGLAGSGANVLTF.

This clonotype was seen a few times. The V and J genes are TRBV6-1 and TRBJ1-4; TRBD1 is a possible D gene (6 bases). Trimming cost V 7 bases and J 8 bases, with 14 bases left between them. Germline V gives CDR1 MNHNS, CDR2 SASEGT. The CDR3 length is 13 residues. The CDR3 DNA reads as TGTGCCAGCACCCTCACAAGGGGGGAAAAACTGTTTTTT. The encoded protein is CASTLTRGEKLFF.

CDR3: CSARVRTDTQYF. In DNA form, the CDR3 reads TGCAGTGCTAGAGTTCGCACAGATACGCAGTATTTT. The chain employs TRBV20-1 and TRBJ2-3; D unclear. Trimming shortened V by 1 base and J by 1 base, and 3 bases separated the two germline ends. Germline V gives CDR1 DFQATT, CDR2 SNEGSKA (reference sequence). The CDR3 has 12 residues.

This clonotype was counted between two and nine times. This rearrangement joins TRBV11-2 to TRBJ2-7; possibly TRBD1 or TRBD2 for D (6 bases each). Germline-derived CDR1 and CDR2 are SGHAT and FQNNGV. The length of the CDR3 is 17 residues. With 4 bases removed from V and 0 bases from J, the gap between germline ends came to 19 bases. The CDR3 region is CASSSYILEGGSYEQYF. The CDR3 DNA reads as TGTGCCAGCAGCTCCTACATCCTAGAGGGGGGCTCCTACGAGCAGTACTTC.

A few counts support this clonotype. The chain carries TRBV20-1 and TRBJ2-5, with 8 bases lining up with TRBD2. Germline lookup yields CDR1 DFQATT and CDR2 SNEGSKA (reference sequence). Unmatched junction bases numbered 8, after V lost 6 bases and J lost 5 bases. The CDR3 runs to 13 residues. Written as DNA, the CDR3 is TGCAGTGCCCGGGGACTAGTTGATGAGACCCAGTACTTC. Protein sequence: CSARGLVDETQYF.

This clonotype occurred a few times. V usage is TRBV20-1 and J usage is TRBJ2-1; D call uncertain. V gave up 3 bases and J gave up 4 bases, with 7 bases separating them. Germline values: CDR1 DFQATT, CDR2 SNEGSKA (reference sequence). The CDR3 length is 12 residues. The CDR3 is CSASSGYNEQFF. The CDR3 region has the DNA TGCAGTGCTAGTTCAGGATACAATGAGCAGTTCTTC.

The V gene is TRBV10-3, the J gene TRBJ2-1; no reliable D call. Germline V gene sequence: CDR1 ENHRY, CDR2 SYGVKD. The CDR3 runs 16 residues. Trimming removed 4 bases from V and 0 bases from J, with 13 bases in between. The CDR3 spells CAISGQAESSYNEQFF. CDR3 in DNA: TGTGCCATCAGTGGTCAGGCCGAAAGCTCCTACAATGAGCAGTTCTTC.

This clonotype was detected only a few times. The V call is TRBV2, the J call TRBJ2-4, with 8 bases that match TRBD1. Germline CDR1 is SNHLY and CDR2 is FYNNEI. The J segment lost 2 bases and the V segment lost 7 bases, leaving 7 bases of the junction unmatched. The CDR3 covers 15 residues. CDR3 bases: TGTGCCAGCATTGGACAGGGTCGGTCCAAAAACATTCAGTACTTC. It codes for CASIGQGRSKNIQYF.